Listed here are 20 T cell receptor beta chains from one sample, sequenced in a study of blood T cell repertoires in COVID-19. The method was immunoSEQ multiplex PCR; TCRdb's version includes in-frame clones alone and lacks a portion of them. The table includes approximately 70,000 clones, 70% to 85% detected once. The sample comprised peripheral blood. The receptors come from a woman aged 65 to 85 with acute or convalescent COVID-19.

V is TRBV10-2 and J is TRBJ2-3, with 8 bases fitting TRBD2. The V and J ends lost 4 bases and 0 bases, in that order; junction bases with no gene match: 3. The V gene's germline CDR1 is WSHSY and CDR2 SAAADI. The CDR3 runs to 15 residues. The CDR3 coding sequence is TGCGCCAGCAGTGTGGCGGGGGGTAGCACAGATACGCAGTATTTT. As protein: CASSVAGGSTDTQYF.

This clone has just a few counts. Other nucleotide sequences from this sample produce the same CDR3. The genes are TRBV7-2 and TRBJ2-1; TRBD2 matches at 8 bases. CDR1 is SGHTA, CDR2 FQGNSA, per germline. V lost 0 bases, J lost 4 bases, and 5 bases stayed unmatched. This CDR3 contains 16 residues. The CDR3 coding sequence is TGTGCCAGCAGCTTAGCGGGCGGGAGGACATACAATGAGCAGTTCTTC. This translates into CASSLAGGRTYNEQFF.

As DNA, the CDR3 is TGTGCCAGCAGCTTATCGGGACTAGCGAGCTATGGGCAGTACTTC. Protein: CASSLSGLASYGQYF. V and J are TRBV9 and TRBJ2-7, with 10 bases lining up with TRBD2. The CDR3 runs 15 residues. After removal of 4 bases from V and 9 bases from J, the junction contained 13 bases not matched to a gene. From germline, CDR1 is SGDLS and CDR2 YYNGEE.

J is TRBJ2-2 and V is TRBV6-5; possible D gene TRBD2, 7 bases. CDR3 length equals 15 residues. Trimming left V 6 bases short and J 2 bases short, with 13 bases between. Per the germline V gene, CDR1 is MNHEY and CDR2 is SVGAGI. The CDR3 DNA sequence: TGTGCCAGCAGCCCGAGGGGGGGAAACACCGGGGAGCTGTTTTTT. It is translated as CASSPRGGNTGELFF.

The chain has TRBV11-2 and TRBJ2-4, with D perhaps matching TRBD1 (5 bases). V lost 3 bases to trimming and J lost 0 bases, with 15 bases between them. The CDR3 runs to 17 residues. Germline values: CDR1 SGHAT, CDR2 FQNNGV. CDR3 sequence (DNA): TGTGCCAGCAGCTTCAGCAGGGCGACTCTAGCCAAAAACATTCAGTACTTC. This codes for CASSFSRATLAKNIQYF.

The CDR3 reads CASAGGVHQETQYF. CDR3 nucleotide sequence: TGTGCCAGCGCCGGCGGCGTTCACCAAGAGACCCAGTACTTC. The J gene is TRBJ2-5, the V gene TRBV7-2, with D unresolved. Germline-derived CDR1 and CDR2 are SGHTA and FQGNSA. This CDR3 has 14 amino acids. Trimming took off 8 bases at V and 0 bases at J, with 13 bases between the two ends.

The rearrangement uses TRBV10-2 and TRBJ1-4; D is undetermined. This CDR3 is 11 amino acids long. V dropped 8 bases and J dropped 8 bases, with 9 bases sitting between them. Germline CDR1 is WSHSY and CDR2 is SAAADI. CDR3 residues: CASGKREKLFF. CDR3 DNA sequence: TGCGCCAGCGGTAAGAGGGAAAAACTGTTTTTT.

The rearrangement uses TRBV3-1 (or the pseudogene TRBV3-2) and TRBJ2-1; tentatively, D is TRBD2 (5 bases). Germline assignment: CDR1 LGHDT and CDR2 YNNKEL (reference sequence). Trimming took off 3 bases at V and 7 bases at J, with 16 bases between the two ends. This CDR3 has 15 residues. CDR3 in amino acids: CASSHGETFMNEQFF. The CDR3 region has the DNA TGTGCCAGCAGCCACGGGGAGACCTTTATGAATGAGCAGTTCTTC.

The chain combines TRBV6-5 with TRBJ1-5; D unclear. The CDR3 extends over 12 amino acids. V lost 8 bases and J lost 0, with 5 bases in between. The V gene's germline CDR1 is MNHEY and CDR2 SVGAGI. CDR3 sequence (DNA): TGTGCCAGCGGACTTAGCAATCAGCCCCAGCATTTT. Residues: CASGLSNQPQHF.

The chain uses TRBV3-1 (or the pseudogene TRBV3-2) and TRBJ1-4; tentatively, D is TRBD1 (5 bases). V was clipped by 0 bases and J by 8 bases, with 13 bases between them. This CDR3 contains 15 residues. CDR1 is LGHDT, CDR2 YNNKEL, per germline (reference sequence). CDR3 nucleotide sequence: TGTGCCAGCAGCCAAGAGGGCAGGAGGGGCGAAAAACTGTTTTTT. Translated, it gives CASSQEGRRGEKLFF.

The rearrangement joins TRBV5-4 to TRBJ1-2; D is ambiguous. This CDR3 is built from 13 residues. Germline V gene lookup returns CDR1 SGHNT and CDR2 YYREEE (reference sequence). V shed 0 bases and J shed 2 bases, with 5 bases lying between them. The CDR3 protein is CASSLDSNYGYTF. DNA of the CDR3: TGTGCCAGCAGCTTGGACAGCAACTATGGCTACACCTTC.

This clone was counted only a few times. The rearrangement links TRBV7-2 to TRBJ2-2; 8 nucleotides agree with TRBD1. The germline gives CDR1 SGHTA, CDR2 FQGNSA. The junction had 1 base not matched to a gene; V was cut back by 3 bases and J by 1 base. This CDR3 contains 15 residues. The CDR3 protein is CASSFTGGNTGELFF. The CDR3 DNA is TGTGCCAGCAGCTTTACAGGGGGGAACACCGGGGAGCTGTTTTTT.

The table lists this clone with a few counts. The chain has TRBV7-9 and TRBJ2-2; 15 bases are a match to TRBD2. J lost 3 bases, V lost 4 bases, and 9 bases had no gene match. The CDR3 length is 19 residues. The germline V gene encodes CDR1 SEHNR and CDR2 FQNEAQ (reference sequence). The CDR3, as DNA: TGTGCCAGCAGCTCAGTCGGACTAGCGGGGGGGCGTGACACCGGGGAGCTGTTTTTT. Translating gives CASSSVGLAGGRDTGELFF.

This clone was observed a few times. The rearrangement joins TRBV9 to TRBJ2-3; 9 bases line up with TRBD2. The CDR3 runs 16 residues. With 3 bases clipped from V and 5 bases from J, the junction kept 10 bases outside the gene matches. CDR1 and CDR2 (germline): SGDLS, YYNGEE. The CDR3 here is CASSAYIAGERDTQYF. In DNA form, the CDR3 reads TGTGCCAGCAGCGCATATATAGCGGGAGAAAGAGATACGCAGTATTTT.

The chain carries TRBV19 and TRBJ1-2; D gene ambiguous. The CDR3 is made up of 18 amino acids. CDR1 and CDR2 (germline): LNHDA, SQIVND (reference sequence). Trimming took 7 bases from V and 7 from J, leaving 31 bases between them. In DNA form, the CDR3 reads TGTGCCAGTACCCTAAGTCACGGAGGAGCTGACCGAGAACCTGGCTACACCTTC. It translates to CASTLSHGGADREPGYTF.

The V and J genes are TRBV9 and TRBJ2-2; D unresolved. CDR1 is SGDLS, CDR2 YYNGEE, per germline. The CDR3 extends over 13 amino acids. V lost 4 bases to trimming and J lost 7 bases, with 11 bases between them. The DNA of the CDR3 is TGTGCCAGCAGCTTTCAGCGTATCGGGGAGCTGTTTTTT. This sequence encodes CASSFQRIGELFF.

The gene calls are TRBV6-5 and TRBJ1-2, with 8 bases fitting TRBD1. V trimming: 5 bases; J trimming: 2 bases; junction bases outside the gene matches: 1. There are 13 residues in the CDR3. Germline lookup yields CDR1 MNHEY and CDR2 SVGAGI. CDR3 in DNA: TGTGCCAGCAGTAGGACAGGGAACTATGGCTACACCTTC. Translated: CASSRTGNYGYTF.

The chain employs TRBV18 and TRBJ2-1, with TRBD2 matching over 12 bases. CDR1 is KGHSH and CDR2 is LQKENI in the germline V gene. The CDR3 runs to 17 residues. Unmatched junction bases numbered 10, after V lost 3 bases and J lost 7 bases. In nucleotides, the CDR3 is TGTGCCAGCTCACCGTCTTCTAGCGGGGGGGCTCGAAATGAGCAGTTCTTC. This encodes CASSPSSSGGARNEQFF.

V gene TRBV13 combines with J gene TRBJ2-1; TRBD2 matches at 8 bases. V gave up 5 bases and J gave up 6 bases; unmatched junction bases: 12. This CDR3 has 16 residues. CDR1 is PRHDT and CDR2 is FYEKMQ in the germline V gene (reference sequence). CDR3 in amino acids: CASSLYSAGAANEQFF. The CDR3 DNA reads as TGTGCCAGCAGCCTCTACTCAGCGGGAGCTGCCAATGAGCAGTTCTTC.

The chain combines TRBV19 with TRBJ2-7, with TRBD1 identical over 8 bases. CDR1 and CDR2 (germline): LNHDA, SQIVND (reference sequence). The CDR3 covers 13 residues. J lost 6 bases, V lost 5 bases, and 6 bases had no gene match. The CDR3 DNA sequence: TGTGCCAGTAGTGGACAGGGAGTCGGCGAGCAGTACTTC. This encodes CASSGQGVGEQYF.